This TCR beta chain was recovered during a study of T cell changes during pregnancy in multiple sclerosis. The data were produced by immunoSEQ multiplex PCR, yet TCRdb's version contains in-frame clones alone and is incomplete. The sample records around 33,000 clones, more than 90% being singletons. The clonotype was recovered from a female donor in good health, enrolled as a control in a pregnancy study. The specimen was peripheral blood, collected in the third trimester of pregnancy.

This CDR3 is CASSLASGELFF. CDR3 nucleotides: TGTGCCAGCAGCTTGGCTTCCGGGGAGCTGTTTTTT. This chain links TRBV5-6 with TRBJ2-2, with D unclear. CDR3 length equals 12 residues. The V end lost 0 bases, the J end lost 6 bases, and 3 bases lay between the germline ends. Germline loops: CDR1 SGHDT, CDR2 YYEEEE.